The clone carrying this T cell receptor (beta chain) was recorded at least ten times. Antigen unknown. MiXCR, run by TCRdb on the 5' RACE reads, gives a single entry per CDR3 protein. The sample includes about 170,000 distinct CDR3 sequences, roughly 6.2% of them seen just once. The sample belongs to a study of T cells after yellow fever vaccination. V was pared by 2 bases and J by 6 bases, with 14 bases between. Germline loops: CDR1 SGHRS, CDR2 YFSETQ. CDR3 size: 15 residues. Study results and caveats: In post-booster samples, most primary-vaccination clones reappeared (approximately 95% CD4, over 70% CD8). The secondary T-cell response peaked on day 5, not day 15, but was weaker.

Sample: CD4+ T cells sorted from PBMCs, taken on the day of the first yellow fever vaccination. This receptor was taken from a man in his late teens or twenties who received the YFV17D yellow fever vaccine. The rearrangement joins TRBV5-1 to TRBJ2-2; a weak D match, TRBD1 (5 bases). CDR3 sequence reads: CASSFSLVQAGELFF. The CDR3 DNA reads as TGCGCCAGCAGCTTCTCTTTGGTACAGGCCGGGGAGCTGTTTTTT.